A selection of T cell receptor beta chains follows, all from one sample in a study of CD8+CD57+ T cells in acquired aplastic anemia. MiXCR, run by TCRdb on the reads, gives a single entry per CDR3 protein. Of roughly 98,000 distinct CDR3 sequences listed, around 62% were seen once; the top ten hold about 62%. Sequencing was carried out using sorted CD4+, CD8+, or CD8+CD57+ T cells (not recorded which) from PBMCs. The origin of the receptors is a human donor with aplastic anemia. Both conserved end residues are part of each CDR3. D genes are given only for firm matches. Not every row has a clone size; where given, it reads once, few, many or a size class.

d_call	j_call	v_call	clone_size	cdr3_length	cdr3_aa	cdr3_nt
TRBD1	TRBJ2-1	TRBV24-1	NA	15	CATSVRDRPYNEQFF	TGTGCCACCAGTGTACGGGACAGGCCCTACAATGAGCAGTTCTTC
NA	TRBJ2-5	TRBV20-1	NA	15	CSASPLRDIQETQYF	TGCAGTGCTAGTCCCCTAAGGGATATCCAAGAGACCCAGTACTTC
NA	TRBJ2-7	TRBV24-1	NA	13	CATSDGGGYEQYF	TGTGCCACCAGTGATGGGGGAGGATATGAGCAGTACTTC
NA	TRBJ1-2	TRBV2	many	10	CASGGRGYTF	TGTGCCTCCGGGGGTCGTGGCTACACCTTC
TRBD1	TRBJ1-1	TRBV12-3/TRBV12-4	NA	14	CASSRQGMNTEAFF	TGTGCCAGCAGCAGACAGGGTATGAACACTGAAGCTTTCTTT
NA	TRBJ2-5	TRBV24-1	NA	17	CATSDFGTGAGRETQYF	TGTGCCACCAGTGATTTTGGAACCGGGGCGGGTCGAGAGACCCAGTACTTC
NA	TRBJ2-1	TRBV5-6	NA	13	CASSDDRGNEQFF	TGTGCCAGCAGCGACGACCGGGGGAATGAGCAGTTCTTC
TRBD1	TRBJ1-1	TRBV19	few	13	CASKDRVDTEAFF	TGTGCCAGCAAAGACAGGGTTGACACTGAAGCTTTCTTT
TRBD1	TRBJ2-3	TRBV2	NA	14	CASQTGLMTDTQYF	TGTGCCAGTCAGACAGGGCTTATGACAGATACGCAGTATTTT
NA	TRBJ1-4	TRBV24-1	NA	13	CATSGGPGEKLFF	TGTGCCACCAGCGGAGGGCCCGGTGAAAAACTGTTTTTT
TRBD1	TRBJ1-2	TRBV20-1	NA	16	CSARRDPGQEGSGYTF	TGCAGTGCTAGAAGGGACCCGGGACAGGAGGGAAGTGGCTACACCTTC
NA	TRBJ2-5	TRBV19	NA	17	CASSIGSGVLYQETQYF	TGTGCCAGTAGTATAGGATCTGGGGTCCTGTACCAAGAGACCCAGTACTTC
TRBD2	TRBJ2-2	TRBV10-3	NA	14	CAISGSGGTGELFF	TGTGCCATCAGCGGGAGCGGGGGCACCGGGGAGCTGTTTTTT
TRBD1	TRBJ1-6	TRBV2	NA	15	CASSSLDRDNSPLHF	TGTGCCAGCAGCTCCCTGGACAGGGACAATTCACCCCTCCACTTT
NA	TRBJ1-2	TRBV19	NA	11	CASSNSYGYTF	TGTGCCAGTAGCAACAGCTATGGCTACACCTTC
NA	TRBJ2-5	TRBV7-6	NA	17	CASSSITRAQTLRPQYF	TGTGCCAGCAGCTCTATTACGAGGGCGCAAACCCTTCGGCCCCAGTACTTC
NA	TRBJ1-1	TRBV25-1	NA	14	CASSGTVMNTEAFF	TGTGCCAGCAGTGGGACAGTTATGAACACTGAAGCTTTCTTT
TRBD2	TRBJ2-5	TRBV15	NA	16	CATSRGSGGAEETQYF	TGTGCCACCAGCAGAGGTAGCGGGGGGGCTGAAGAGACCCAGTACTTC
TRBD2	TRBJ2-7	TRBV25-1	NA	15	CASSAGLAIVGEQYF	TGTGCCAGCAGTGCAGGACTAGCGATAGTGGGCGAGCAGTACTTC
TRBD2	TRBJ2-1	TRBV3-1	few	17	CASSQEEGRGAYNEQFF	TGTGCCAGCAGCCAAGAAGAAGGACGGGGGGCCTACAATGAGCAGTTCTTC
NA	TRBJ2-7	TRBV15	NA	13	CATSRDPAYEQYF	TGTGCCACCAGCAGAGATCCCGCCTACGAGCAGTACTTC
NA	TRBJ1-2	TRBV19	once	12	CASSKHSYGYTF	TGTGCCAGTAGTAAACACAGCTATGGCTACACCTTC
TRBD2	TRBJ2-1	TRBV20-1	NA	15	CSARGGLADSDEQFF	TGCAGTGCTAGAGGGGGACTAGCGGACTCCGATGAGCAGTTCTTC
NA	TRBJ1-2	TRBV15	NA	12	CATSRDFVNDTF	TGTGCCACCAGCAGAGATTTTGTAAACGACACCTTC
TRBD1	TRBJ1-1	TRBV20-1	NA	12	CSARDRNTEAFF	TGCAGTGCCCGGGACAGGAACACTGAAGCTTTCTTT
NA	TRBJ1-2	TRBV15	NA	15	CATSRGKQGSYGYTF	TGTGCCACCAGCAGAGGAAAACAGGGAAGCTATGGCTACACCTTC
TRBD2	TRBJ2-5	TRBV7-8	NA	15	CASSLRLAGQETQYF	TGTGCCAGCAGCTTAAGACTAGCGGGACAAGAGACCCAGTACTTC
NA	TRBJ1-1	TRBV19	NA	13	CASSIVAHTEAFF	TGTGCCAGTAGTATAGTCGCCCACACTGAAGCTTTCTTT
NA	TRBJ1-2	TRBV19	NA	14	CASNAGQNNYGYTF	TGTGCCAGTAACGCAGGCCAGAATAACTATGGCTACACCTTC
TRBD1	TRBJ2-7	TRBV24-1	NA	13	CATSSGQSYEQYF	TGTGCCACCAGCTCGGGACAGTCGTACGAGCAGTACTTC
NA	TRBJ2-2	TRBV7-9	many	14	CASSLGRSDGELFF	TGTGCCAGCAGCTTAGGAAGATCCGACGGGGAGCTGTTTTTT
TRBD2	TRBJ2-1	TRBV4-3	NA	15	CASSRTSGNYNEQFF	TGCGCCAGCAGCCGAACTAGCGGGAACTACAATGAGCAGTTCTTC
NA	TRBJ2-1	TRBV19	NA	15	CASSARQSSYNEQFF	TGTGCCAGTAGTGCGCGACAGAGCTCCTACAATGAGCAGTTCTTC
NA	TRBJ1-4	TRBV28	NA	12	CASNTSGEKLFF	TGTGCCAGCAATACCAGTGGTGAAAAACTGTTTTTT
TRBD2	TRBJ2-7	TRBV20-1	NA	15	CSARRLAGGTYEQYF	TGCAGTGCTAGGAGACTAGCGGGGGGGACCTACGAGCAGTACTTC
TRBD2	TRBJ2-7	TRBV5-1	NA	15	CASSYTSGTSDEQYF	TGCGCCAGCAGCTACACCTCCGGGACTAGCGACGAGCAGTACTTC
TRBD2	TRBJ2-3	TRBV20-1	NA	16	CSARPGTSRSTDTQYF	TGCAGTGCTAGACCCGGGACTAGCAGAAGCACAGATACGCAGTATTTT
NA	TRBJ1-1	TRBV24-1	NA	14	CATSGRKGDTEAFF	TGTGCCACCAGTGGGCGGAAAGGGGACACTGAAGCTTTCTTT
TRBD1	TRBJ1-2	TRBV10-3	few	13	CAISSTGRGGYTF	TGTGCCATCAGCTCGACAGGGAGGGGTGGCTACACCTTC